Following are 5 T cell receptor beta chains from one sample sequenced in a study of identical twins' blood T cells. Each CDR3 protein is one row after TCRdb ran MiXCR on the 5' RACE reads. In the table there are 300,000 to 400,000 distinct CDR3 sequences, approximately 30% of which are singletons. Material for sequencing was PBMCs. The receptor set was obtained from a woman between 18 and 49 years old in good health.

The chain recombines TRBV4-3 with TRBJ2-3; D is unresolved. V lost 0 bases to trimming and J lost 2 bases, with 12 bases between them. Germline V gene lookup returns CDR1 LGHNA and CDR2 YSLEER. This CDR3 has 16 amino acids. This CDR3 is CASSQDLGGITDTQYF. The CDR3 DNA is TGCGCCAGCAGCCAAGATCTCGGCGGAATCACAGATACGCAGTATTTT.

V usage is TRBV6-5 and J usage is TRBJ1-2; TRBD1 is a possible D gene (6 bases). Germline values: CDR1 MNHEY, CDR2 SVGAGI. The length of the CDR3 is 14 residues. V lost 2 bases and J lost 2, with 9 bases in between. The CDR3 DNA is TGTGCCAGCAGTTACCGGGGGGCGAACTATGGCTACACCTTC. This codes for CASSYRGANYGYTF.

The chain carries TRBV5-4 and TRBJ1-6; no firm D call. CDR3 length equals 14 residues. Trimming cost V 0 bases and J 5 bases, with 6 bases left between them. The germline V gene encodes CDR1 SGHNT and CDR2 YYREEE (reference sequence). This CDR3 reads CASSLGADNSPLHF. The CDR3 region has the DNA TGTGCCAGCAGCTTGGGGGCAGATAATTCACCCCTCCACTTT.

V usage is TRBV20-1 and J usage is TRBJ2-7, with 7 bases lining up with TRBD2. Germline V lookup: CDR1 DFQATT, CDR2 SNEGSKA (reference sequence). Germline trimming cut 3 bases from V and 5 bases from J; bases unmatched to any gene: 10. The CDR3 length is 14 residues. As DNA, the CDR3 is TGCAGTGCTAGTATGCTGGCGGGAGTTAACGAGCAGTACTTC. It encodes CSASMLAGVNEQYF.

CDR3 residues: CASFRGLSSYNEQFF. CDR3 sequence (DNA): TGTGCCAGCTTCCGGGGGCTGAGCTCCTACAATGAGCAGTTCTTC. The genes are TRBV18 and TRBJ2-1, with D possibly called TRBD1 or TRBD2 (6 bases each). Germline V gene data show CDR1 as KGHSH and CDR2 as LQKENI. The length of the CDR3 is 15 residues. Deletions cut 7 bases from V and 0 bases from J, with 13 bases between. Looking up the rest from reference TRBV18 and TRBJ2-1 gives the full variable domain: NAGVMQNPRHLVRRRGQEARLRCSPMKGHSHVYWYRQLPEEGLKFMVYLQKENIIDESGMPKERFSAEFPKEGPSILRIQQVVRGDSAAYFCASFRGLSSYNEQFFGPGTRLTVL.